Presented here are 8 T cell receptor beta chains from one specimen sequenced in a study of cytomegalovirus exposure and HLA in healthy donors. The repertoire was sequenced with immunoSEQ multiplex PCR; TCRdb's copy has only in-frame clones and lacks some. The sample yields fewer than 300,000 clones, 70% to 90% seen once. The sample taken for sequencing was PBMCs. The origin of the receptors is a young woman in good health and CMV-seronegative.

The CDR3 protein is CASSWLAGSSYNEQFF. CDR3 bases: TGCGCCAGCAGCTGGCTAGCGGGAAGTTCCTACAATGAGCAGTTCTTC. V gene TRBV5-1 combines with J gene TRBJ2-1; 9 bases map to TRBD2. This CDR3 is 16 amino acids long. The germline CDR1 and CDR2 sequences are SGHRS and YFSETQ. The ends lost 3 bases at V and 1 base at J; junction bases unmatched: 5.

The chain is built from TRBV19 and TRBJ1-5; possible D gene TRBD1, 5 bases. The V end was cut by 10 bases, the J end by 3 bases, with 25 bases between. Germline CDR1 LNHDA, CDR2 SQIVND (reference sequence). The CDR3 totals 17 residues. CDR3 protein: CATNPTPGGGYNQPQHF. Here the CDR3 DNA reads TGTGCCACTAACCCGACCCCCGGCGGGGGGTACAATCAGCCCCAGCATTTT.

This chain connects TRBV28 to TRBJ1-4, with a possible D match to TRBD1 (6 bases). The germline V gene has CDR1 MDHEN and CDR2 SYDVKM. The CDR3 sequence is 16 residues long. V lost 3 bases and J 0 bases, leaving 11 bases between the germline ends. CDR3 coding DNA: TGTGCCAGCAGTTTCGGGGGGGCTGCAACTAATGAAAAACTGTTTTTT. It codes for CASSFGGAATNEKLFF. Full variable domain (missing parts from reference TRBV28 and TRBJ1-4): DVKVTQSSRYLVKRTGEKVFLECVQDMDHENMFWYRQDPGLGLRLIYFSYDVKMKEKGDIPEGYSVSREKKERFSLILESASTNQTSMYLCASSFGGAATNEKLFFGSGTQLSVL.

CDR3: CASSFGGRTDTQYF. The DNA of the CDR3 is TGTGCCAGCTCTTTTGGAGGGAGGACAGATACGCAGTATTTT. The J gene is TRBJ2-3, the V gene TRBV18; weak D call: TRBD2 (6 bases). The germline CDR1 and CDR2 sequences are KGHSH and LQKENI. The V end lost 6 bases, the J end lost 3 bases, and 13 bases lay between the germline ends. This CDR3 is 14 amino acids long.

CDR3 region: CASSELQAASQFF. The DNA of the CDR3 is TGTGCCAGCAGTGAACTGCAAGCGGCTTCGCAGTTCTTC. V and J are TRBV2 and TRBJ2-1, with D maybe TRBD2 (5 bases). The CDR3 runs 13 residues. CDR1 and CDR2 from the germline V gene are SNHLY and FYNNEI. Trimming left V 2 bases short and J 12 bases short, with 14 bases between. Full variable domain (outside the CDR3, taken from reference TRBV2 and TRBJ2-1): EPEVTQTPSHQVTQMGQEVILRCVPISNHLYFYWYRQILGQKVEFLVSFYNNEISEKSEIFDDQFSVERPDGSNFTLKIRSTKLEDSAMYFCASSELQAASQFFGPGTRLTVL.

The chain joins TRBV29-1 to TRBJ2-3; 8 bases align to TRBD1. Looked up from germline, CDR1 is SQVTM and CDR2 is ANQGSEA. V was pared by 7 bases and J by 2 bases, with 11 bases of the junction left unmatched. The CDR3 has 15 residues. The CDR3 sequence: CSADADRVFTDTQYF. CDR3 DNA sequence: TGCAGCGCTGACGCGGACAGGGTTTTCACAGATACGCAGTATTTT.

The chain carries TRBV4-3 and TRBJ2-3; tentative D call: TRBD2 (6 bases). V lost 6 bases, J lost 4 bases, and 8 bases lay in between. Germline CDR1 reads LGHNA; CDR2 reads YSLEER. This CDR3 is 12 amino acids long. The DNA for the CDR3 is TGCGCCAGCAGGGGAGGTGCAGATACGCAGTATTTT. This gives the protein CASRGGADTQYF.

The rearrangement links TRBV18 to TRBJ2-7, with TRBD1 matching over 10 bases. The CDR3 is 15 amino acids. Germline CDR1 is KGHSH and CDR2 is LQKENI. The trim removed 3 bases at V and 7 bases at J, leaving 9 bases unmatched. CDR3 sequence (DNA): TGTGCCAGCTCACCCCCCGGACAGGGGGGGTTTGAGCAGTACTTC. Translating it yields CASSPPGQGGFEQYF.